Shown below are 21 T cell receptor beta chains from a single sample sequenced in a study of shared clonotypes between healthy human individuals. Sequenced by immunoSEQ multiplex PCR; TCRdb stores in-frame clones only, minus some. There are more than 550,000 clones in the sample; approximately 77% occur only once, and roughly 1.8% lies in the top ten. The source material was memory CD4+ T cells sorted from blood. Subset described: CD45RA-negative fraction. The receptors originated from a young woman in good health.

As to this clone: The same CDR3 also results from other DNA sequences found in this sample. The rearrangement uses TRBV18 and TRBJ2-7; TRBD2 matches at 10 bases. The CDR3 is made up of 15 amino acids. Germline CDR1 and CDR2: KGHSH and LQKENI. V shed 3 bases and J 4 bases; nucleotides not matched to a gene: 6. The CDR3 DNA is TGTGCCAGCTCACCCGGAGCTAGCGGGAGTTACGAGCAGTACTTC. Its protein product is CASSPGASGSYEQYF.

J is TRBJ2-2 and V is TRBV18; 9 nucleotides match TRBD2. The trim removed 2 bases at V and 2 bases at J, leaving 3 bases unmatched. The CDR3 extends over 16 amino acids. Germline CDR1 KGHSH, CDR2 LQKENI. CDR3 sequence (DNA): TGTGCCAGCTCACCAAGACTAGCGGCTAACACCGGGGAGCTGTTTTTT. Translated, it gives CASSPRLAANTGELFF.

This clone was recorded at least ten times. The chain couples TRBV2 to TRBJ1-5, with 7 bases identical to TRBD1. With V trimmed by 3 bases and J by 5 bases, 4 bases remained unmatched. The CDR3 sequence is 14 residues long. The germline CDR1 and CDR2 sequences are SNHLY and FYNNEI. Here the CDR3 reads CASSDLTGYQPQHF. The CDR3 DNA reads as TGTGCCAGCAGTGATTTGACAGGGTATCAGCCCCAGCATTTT.

The chain carries TRBV25-1 and TRBJ2-3; 9 bases are shared with TRBD2. This CDR3 spans 15 amino acids. Germline V gene data show CDR1 as MGHDK and CDR2 as SYGVNS. The junction had 3 bases not matched to a gene; V was cut back by 3 bases and J by 2 bases. The CDR3 loop is CASSERGGDTDTQYF. CDR3 sequence (DNA): TGTGCCAGCAGTGAGCGGGGGGGGGACACAGATACGCAGTATTTT.

The rearrangement links TRBV20-1 to TRBJ2-5; D gene uncertain. The DNA end is a closer match to TRBJ2-7, so the J assignment may be wrong. Looked up from germline, CDR1 is DFQATT and CDR2 is SNEGSKA (reference sequence). CDR3 length: 11 amino acids. CDR3 DNA sequence: TGCAGTGCTAGTACCCCCTACGAGCAGTACTTC. Translating gives CSASTPYEQYF.

V gene TRBV11-2 combines with J gene TRBJ2-7, with D hard to call. CDR1 SGHAT and CDR2 FQNNGV come from the germline V gene. The V end was cut by 4 bases, the J end by 1 base, with 20 bases between. The CDR3 length is 17 residues. The CDR3 sequence is CASSYSNRPFKSYEQYF. CDR3 bases: TGTGCCAGCAGCTATTCTAACAGACCCTTCAAGTCCTACGAGCAGTACTTC. The full variable domain, completed using reference TRBV11-2 and TRBJ2-7, is EAGVAQSPRYKIIEKRQSVAFWCNPISGHATLYWYQQILGQGPKLLIQFQNNGVVDDSQLPKDRFSAERLKGVDSTLKIQPAKLEDSAVYLCASSYSNRPFKSYEQYFGPGTRLTVT.

The chain couples TRBV4-1 to TRBJ1-2; 11 bases match TRBD1. The germline V gene encodes CDR1 MGHRA and CDR2 YSYEKL. The CDR3 totals 15 residues. V lost 3 bases, J lost 4 bases, and 4 bases stayed unmatched. CDR3 region: CASSQGQGDSYGYTF. The CDR3 DNA sequence: TGCGCCAGCAGCCAGGGACAGGGGGATAGCTATGGCTACACCTTC.

About this clone itself: A much more abundant neighbour one base away suggests this may be a read error. The chain has TRBV7-6 and TRBJ1-1; D remains unclear. Germline V gene sequence: CDR1 SGHVS, CDR2 FNYEAQ. V was trimmed by 2 bases and J by 0 bases, leaving 4 bases between them. The CDR3 spans 13 residues. CDR3 bases: TGTGCCAGCAGCTTACAGATGAACACTGAAGCTTTCTTT. It codes for CASSLQMNTEAFF.

This clone showed up just a few times. The chain links TRBV5-8 to TRBJ2-5; 7 bases agree with TRBD1. The CDR3 runs 16 residues. With V trimmed by 1 base and J by 4 bases, 10 bases remained unmatched. Germline CDR1 and CDR2: SGHTS and YDEGEE. CDR3 protein: CASSLHNTGAGETQYF. For the CDR3, the DNA is TGTGCCAGCAGCTTGCACAATACAGGGGCGGGAGAGACCCAGTACTTC.

The rearrangement uses TRBV18 and TRBJ2-7, with D possibly being TRBD2 (6 bases). The germline CDR1 and CDR2 sequences are KGHSH and LQKENI. The CDR3 length is 13 residues. With 4 bases removed from V and 7 bases from J, the gap between germline ends came to 14 bases. CDR3 sequence: CASSLGDSGEQYF. The CDR3 DNA follows: TGTGCCAGCTCACTGGGGGACTCGGGAGAGCAGTACTTC. Filled out from reference TRBV18 and TRBJ2-7, the complete variable domain reads NAGVMQNPRHLVRRRGQEARLRCSPMKGHSHVYWYRQLPEEGLKFMVYLQKENIIDESGMPKERFSAEFPKEGPSILRIQQVVRGDSAAYFCASSLGDSGEQYFGPGTRLTVT.

CDR3: CASRRGYEQFF. CDR3 DNA: TGTGCCAGCAGAAGGGGGTATGAGCAGTTCTTC. The rearrangement joins TRBV5-6 to TRBJ2-1; D might be TRBD1 (6 bases). The CDR3 consists of 11 residues. Germline V gene data show CDR1 as SGHDT and CDR2 as YYEEEE. V lost 5 bases, J lost 8 bases, and 8 bases lay in between.

The CDR3 reads CASSSLAGGGYNEQFF. The CDR3 DNA sequence: TGTGCCAGCAGTTCCTTAGCGGGTGGGGGTTACAATGAGCAGTTCTTC. This sequence joins TRBV27 and TRBJ2-1, with 7 bases fitting TRBD2. This CDR3 comprises 16 residues. Germline V gene data show CDR1 as MNHEY and CDR2 as SMNVEV (reference sequence). Losses at the gene ends were 4 bases for V and 4 bases for J; bases not matched to a gene: 10.

The chain joins TRBV6-5 to TRBJ1-5, with 9 bases aligning to TRBD1. V shed 2 bases, J shed 4 bases, and the junction held 3 bases outside the gene matches. CDR3 length: 15 residues. The germline V gene has CDR1 MNHEY and CDR2 SVGAGI. The CDR3 here is CASSYDRGSNQPQHF. CDR3 nucleotide sequence: TGTGCCAGCAGTTACGACAGGGGGTCGAATCAGCCCCAGCATTTT.

The rearrangement joins TRBV28 to TRBJ2-1; 8 positions match TRBD2. The CDR3 is made up of 14 amino acids. Trimming took 9 bases from V and 2 from J; bases not matched to a gene: 6. Germline CDR1 is MDHEN and CDR2 is SYDVKM. This chain's CDR3 is CASEREGPYNEQFF. In DNA form, the CDR3 reads TGTGCCAGTGAACGGGAGGGCCCCTACAATGAGCAGTTCTTC.

The chain has TRBV30 and TRBJ1-2; no clear D gene. V lost 2 bases and J lost 3, with 13 bases in between. In germline, CDR1 is GTSNPN, CDR2 SVGIG (reference sequence). The CDR3 spans 14 residues. The CDR3 spells CAWSWSTVDYGYTF. CDR3 bases: TGTGCCTGGAGTTGGTCGACTGTGGACTATGGCTACACCTTC.

The genes are TRBV5-4 and TRBJ2-3; D is possibly TRBD2 (5 bases). There are 16 residues in the CDR3. Trimming left V 4 bases short and J 6 bases short, with 21 bases between. The germline CDR1 and CDR2 sequences are SGHNT and YYREEE (reference sequence). The CDR3 protein is CASSPSPRTGGDTQYF. The CDR3 DNA reads as TGTGCCAGCAGCCCCTCACCCCGGACCGGCGGGGATACGCAGTATTTT. The full variable domain, its missing parts supplied by reference TRBV5-4 and TRBJ2-3, is ETGVTQSPTHLIKTRGQQVTLRCSSQSGHNTVSWYQQALGQGPQFIFQYYREEENGRGNFPPRFSGLQFPNYSSELNVNALELDDSALYLCASSPSPRTGGDTQYFGPGTRLTVL.

This clone was counted a few times. This chain connects TRBV7-2 to TRBJ2-1, with 7 bases identical to TRBD2. Germline lookup yields CDR1 SGHTA and CDR2 FQGNSA. J gave up 4 bases and V 1 base, and 7 bases lay outside the gene matches. The CDR3 spans 16 residues. CDR3 coding DNA: TGTGCCAGCAGCTTAGGGGTGCTAGCGGAATACAATGAGCAGTTCTTC. Translated: CASSLGVLAEYNEQFF.

This clone was observed a few times. A much larger clone is a single base away; this may be a read error. Other DNA sequences in this sample translate to the same CDR3. The chain has TRBV2 and TRBJ2-1; 10 positions match TRBD2. CDR3 size: 15 residues. V shed 6 bases and J 0 bases; nucleotides not matched to a gene: 2. Germline loops: CDR1 SNHLY, CDR2 FYNNEI. DNA for the CDR3: TGTGCCAGCAGCGCTAGCGGGAGCTCCTACAATGAGCAGTTCTTC. Translating gives CASSASGSSYNEQFF.

Worth noting for this clone: The same CDR3 can be traced to other DNA sequences in this sample. This sequence joins TRBV30 and TRBJ2-3, with D possibly matching TRBD2 (5 bases). The germline V gene has CDR1 GTSNPN and CDR2 SVGIG (reference sequence). V was pared by 3 bases and J by 1 base, with 8 bases between. This CDR3 comprises 13 residues. Written as DNA, the CDR3 is TGTGCCTGGAGGAGGGAAGGCACAGATACGCAGTATTTT. It codes for CAWRREGTDTQYF.

J is TRBJ2-5 and V is TRBV4-2, with 7 bases identical to TRBD2. CDR1 and CDR2 (germline): LGHNA, YNFKEQ. Unmatched junction bases numbered 8, after V lost 0 bases and J lost 1 base. CDR3 length: 17 residues. CDR3 sequence (DNA): TGTGCCAGCAGCCAAGACGGGGCTAGCGGCCTCCAAGAGACCCAGTACTTC. Its protein is CASSQDGASGLQETQYF.

The chain carries TRBV6-6 and TRBJ1-1; weak D call: TRBD1 (5 bases). The CDR3 contains 15 residues. The germline V gene encodes CDR1 MNHNY and CDR2 SVGAGI (reference sequence). The V end was cut by 0 bases, the J end by 5 bases, with 13 bases between. The CDR3 sequence is CASSYSPYQGTEAFF. The DNA for the CDR3 is TGTGCCAGCAGTTACTCGCCCTACCAGGGTACTGAAGCTTTCTTT.